The 27 T cell receptor beta chains below come from one sample, sequenced in a study of vaccination and CD4 T cells after COVID-19. Oncomine TCR Beta short-read sequencing was applied to DNA from cultured CD4+ T cells. MiXCR, run by TCRdb on the PCR reads, gives a single entry per CDR3 protein. The table records roughly 9,200 distinct CDR3 sequences, around a third of them present only once. Their target antigens are unknown. As to treatment: 10-day PBMC culture with coronavirus spike peptide pools or control peptides (ViraFEST assay). Pre-COVID-19 pandemic sampling (2011-2018) yielded the unexposed donor's CD4+ T cells. Input material: CD4+ T cells from blood, cultured in vitro. These receptors all stem from a human donor in good health.

The genes are TRBV12-3 or TRBV12-4 and TRBJ1-5; weak D call: TRBD1 (5 bases). This CDR3 has 18 amino acids. V was trimmed by 2 bases and J by 1 base, leaving 18 bases between them. The CDR3 region is CASSLISGPKGSNQPQHF. The CDR3 DNA sequence: TGTGCCAGCAGTTTAATATCCGGGCCAAAGGGGAGCAATCAGCCCCAGCATTTT.

This clonotype was counted only a few times. This chain joins TRBV7-2 and TRBJ1-2; D perhaps matches TRBD1 (5 bases). CDR1 and CDR2 from the germline V gene are SGHTA and FQGNSA. The CDR3 is 15 residues long. Trimming removed 5 bases at V and 0 bases at J, with 13 bases between. CDR3 residues: CASSIPGSSNYGYTF. The CDR3 bases are TGTGCCAGCAGCATACCAGGGAGTTCTAACTATGGCTACACCTTC.

V and J are TRBV6-5 and TRBJ2-1; D not certain. The germline gives CDR1 MNHEY, CDR2 SVGAGI. V dropped 4 bases and J dropped 9 bases, with 16 bases sitting between them. The CDR3 is made up of 14 amino acids. DNA for the CDR3: TGTGCCAGCAGTTCTCTCGACTGGTTGGTTGAGCAGTTCTTC. Translated: CASSSLDWLVEQFF.

This sequence joins TRBV27 and TRBJ2-3; D perhaps matches TRBD2 (5 bases). Germline V lookup: CDR1 MNHEY, CDR2 SMNVEV (reference sequence). The CDR3 covers 14 residues. Trimming removed 5 bases from V and 1 base from J, with 10 bases in between. In DNA, the CDR3 is TGTGCCAGCAGTCCCTACGGGGGCACAGATACGCAGTATTTT. Translated: CASSPYGGTDTQYF.

This clonotype showed up just a few times. The chain joins TRBV19 to TRBJ1-6; 7 nucleotides line up with TRBD1. Germline V gives CDR1 LNHDA, CDR2 SQIVND (reference sequence). V gave up 7 bases and J gave up 12 bases; unmatched junction bases: 9. CDR3 size: 13 residues. CDR3 bases: TGTGCCAGTACCTCCGACAGGGTTGAACCCCTCCACTTT. Protein: CASTSDRVEPLHF.

This clonotype was picked up one time. The chain has TRBV7-3 and TRBJ2-3; TRBD2 aligns across 9 bases. The J segment lost 4 bases and the V segment lost 6 bases, leaving 8 bases of the junction unmatched. The CDR3 runs 15 residues. Germline loops: CDR1 SGHTA, CDR2 FQGTGA. CDR3 amino acids: CASSTAGGRPDTQYF. CDR3 nucleotide sequence: TGTGCCAGCAGTACGGCGGGGGGGAGGCCAGATACGCAGTATTTT. Looking up the rest from reference TRBV7-3 and TRBJ2-3 gives the full variable domain: GAGVSQTPSNKVTEKGKYVELRCDPISGHTALYWYRQSLGQGPEFLIYFQGTGAADDSGLPNDRFFAVRPEGSVSTLKIQRTERGDSAVYLCASSTAGGRPDTQYFGPGTRLTVL.

The CDR3 is CASSSTGNQPQHF. The CDR3, as DNA: TGTGCCAGCAGTTCAACAGGTAATCAGCCCCAGCATTTT. V usage is TRBV6-5 and J usage is TRBJ1-5, with D possibly TRBD1 on 5 matching bases. The CDR3 runs to 13 residues. V was trimmed by 4 bases and J by 4 bases, leaving 8 bases between them. Germline V CDR1 and CDR2: MNHEY, SVGAGI.

This clonotype turned up a few times. The rearrangement uses TRBV6-5 and TRBJ2-1; D gene uncertain. Germline V gives CDR1 MNHEY, CDR2 SVGAGI. The CDR3 sequence is 13 residues long. Trimming removed 2 bases at V and 8 bases at J, with 10 bases between. The DNA for the CDR3 is TGTGCCAGCAGTTACCCGGGTTCGTATGAGCAGTTCTTC. Residues: CASSYPGSYEQFF.

The chain couples TRBV7-3 to TRBJ2-7; D unresolved. V lost 5 bases, J lost 1 base, and 9 bases lay in between. Per germline, CDR1 SGHTA and CDR2 FQGTGA. This CDR3 contains 13 residues. Written as DNA, the CDR3 is TGTGCCAGCAGCGCCGGGCAGTCCTACGAGCAGTACTTC. Translated, it gives CASSAGQSYEQYF. The full variable domain, with the rest looked up from reference TRBV7-3 and TRBJ2-7, is GAGVSQTPSNKVTEKGKYVELRCDPISGHTALYWYRQSLGQGPEFLIYFQGTGAADDSGLPNDRFFAVRPEGSVSTLKIQRTERGDSAVYLCASSAGQSYEQYFGPGTRLTVT.

This clonotype occurred a few times. This chain links TRBV6-4 with TRBJ2-3; 8 nucleotides match TRBD2. Germline CDR1 and CDR2: MRHNA and SNTAGT. V was pared by 0 bases and J by 1 base, with 0 bases of the junction left unmatched. This CDR3 spans 15 amino acids. The chain's CDR3 is CASSDSSGGTDTQYF. The CDR3 DNA follows: TGTGCCAGCAGTGACTCTAGCGGGGGCACAGATACGCAGTATTTT.

The chain links TRBV12-3 or TRBV12-4 to TRBJ1-2; 7 bases agree with TRBD1. The trim removed 0 bases at V and 6 bases at J, leaving 4 bases unmatched. The CDR3 is 14 amino acids. CDR3 DNA sequence: TGTGCCAGCAGTTTAGCAACAGGGGTGGATGGCTACACCTTC. This translates into CASSLATGVDGYTF.

The chain links TRBV2 to TRBJ1-5, with D unclear. Trimming removed 6 bases at V and 1 base at J, with 13 bases between. The germline V gene has CDR1 SNHLY and CDR2 FYNNEI. CDR3 length: 15 amino acids. CDR3 sequence (DNA): TGTGCCAGCAGGCTTGCGGGTATGAGCAATCAGCCCCAGCATTTT. Protein product: CASRLAGMSNQPQHF.

The rearrangement joins TRBV6-1 to TRBJ1-5, with D possibly being TRBD1 (6 bases). The CDR3 runs to 13 residues. The germline V gene encodes CDR1 MNHNS and CDR2 SASEGT. V was shortened by 8 bases and J by 8 bases, with 16 bases between the two germline ends. The CDR3 coding sequence is TGTGCCAGCGCAGGGGCGGCGGGTGAGCCCCAGCATTTT. Its translation is CASAGAAGEPQHF.

The chain couples TRBV19 to TRBJ1-2; D unclear. Germline V lookup: CDR1 LNHDA, CDR2 SQIVND (reference sequence). The CDR3 runs to 14 residues. V dropped 6 bases and J dropped 3 bases, with 14 bases sitting between them. CDR3 nucleotide sequence: TGTGCCAGTAGAGTTATCCGAACTGACTATGGCTACACCTTC. Translating gives CASRVIRTDYGYTF.

In this sample, this clonotype turned up once. This chain uses TRBV5-4 with TRBJ2-1, with D uncertain. Trimming stripped 4 bases from V and 5 bases from J, with 16 bases between. Germline V gene data show CDR1 as SGHNT and CDR2 as YYREEE (reference sequence). The CDR3 length is 15 residues. In DNA, the CDR3 is TGTGCCAGCAGCGCAGGTGTTATGGGGAACAATGAGCAGTTCTTC. Translation gives CASSAGVMGNNEQFF.

V gene TRBV19 combines with J gene TRBJ1-6, with D uncertain. Trimming pared 2 bases from V and 7 bases from J, leaving 3 bases between. The CDR3 is 12 amino acids. The germline V gene has CDR1 LNHDA and CDR2 SQIVND (reference sequence). The CDR3, as DNA: TGTGCCAGTAGTATACAGAATTCACCCCTCCACTTT. This gives the protein CASSIQNSPLHF.

In this sample, this clonotype turned up a few times. The chain couples TRBV5-1 to TRBJ2-3; a possible D gene is TRBD1 (6 bases). V lost 4 bases and J 3 bases, leaving 18 bases between the germline ends. The CDR3 runs 16 residues. The germline V gene has CDR1 SGHRS and CDR2 YFSETQ. Here the CDR3 DNA reads TGCGCCAGCAGCATGTGGACAGACCGGGGTACAGATACGCAGTATTTT. Translation: CASSMWTDRGTDTQYF.

This clonotype was seen a few times. V gene TRBV27 combines with J gene TRBJ2-3, with D possibly TRBD1 on 7 matching bases. This CDR3 has 15 residues. Looked up from germline, CDR1 is MNHEY and CDR2 is SMNVEV (reference sequence). V lost 6 bases and J 2 bases, leaving 15 bases between the germline ends. This CDR3 reads CASSPVRGVTDTQYF. CDR3 DNA sequence: TGTGCCAGCAGCCCCGTCAGGGGGGTCACAGATACGCAGTATTTT.

The chain couples TRBV11-1 to TRBJ1-1; D is perhaps TRBD1 (6 bases). The CDR3 sequence is 16 residues long. Germline values: CDR1 SGHAT, CDR2 FQDESV (reference sequence). V lost 5 bases and J 0 bases, leaving 16 bases between the germline ends. The CDR3 region has the DNA TGTGCCAGCAGCCCTCGGAGGGGGAACATGAACACTGAAGCTTTCTTT. Translation: CASSPRRGNMNTEAFF.

The chain recombines TRBV10-1 with TRBJ1-1, with D unclear. Germline V gene data show CDR1 as WNHNN and CDR2 as SYGVQD (reference sequence). The CDR3 runs to 14 residues. With 2 bases removed from V and 3 bases from J, the gap between germline ends came to 10 bases. The CDR3 nucleotides are TGCGCCAGCAGTGAGAGGTCATGGGACACTGAAGCTTTCTTT. Translation: CASSERSWDTEAFF.

This clonotype has more than one count but fewer than ten. J is TRBJ2-5 and V is TRBV14; possible D gene TRBD1, 6 bases. The CDR3 runs to 16 residues. Trimming stripped 4 bases from V and 5 bases from J, with 20 bases between. Germline CDR1 is SGHDN and CDR2 is FVKESK. CDR3 bases: TGTGCCAGCAGCCCGGCAGGGGCAGTCTCCTGGGAGACCCAGTACTTC. Translating it yields CASSPAGAVSWETQYF.

This clonotype was observed a handful of times. The rearrangement joins TRBV20-1 to TRBJ2-5, with TRBD2 matching over 8 bases. Germline CDR1 is DFQATT and CDR2 is SNEGSKA (reference sequence). Trimming took 0 bases from V and 8 from J; bases not matched to a gene: 11. The CDR3 totals 15 residues. CDR3 coding DNA: TGCAGTGCTAGAGATCTGGACGGGGGGGCAGAAACCCAGTACTTC. Its translation: CSARDLDGGAETQYF.

A few counts support this clonotype. The junction departs from the called germline gene at one end, perhaps through a read error. V and J are TRBV6-5 and TRBJ1-5, with 7 bases that match TRBD1. The CDR3 is made up of 11 amino acids. CDR1 and CDR2 (germline): MNHEY, SVGAGI. The DNA of the CDR3 is TGTGCCAGCAGTTACTCGGGGACAGTTTATTTT. Its translation is CASSYSGTVYF.

This clonotype was seen more than once but under ten times. The J gene is TRBJ1-1, the V gene TRBV7-2; TRBD1 might be the D (5 bases). CDR1 is SGHTA and CDR2 is FQGNSA in the germline V gene. V was shortened by 1 base and J by 5 bases, with 8 bases between the two germline ends. The CDR3 extends over 13 amino acids. CDR3 residues: CASSLEEGTEAFF. CDR3 DNA: TGTGCCAGCAGCTTAGAGGAGGGGACTGAAGCTTTCTTT.

This clonotype was recorded once. The V gene is TRBV7-4, the J gene TRBJ1-5; D perhaps matches TRBD1 (6 bases). Germline V gene sequence: CDR1 SGHVT, CDR2 SQSDAQ. V was trimmed by 5 bases and J by 2 bases, leaving 13 bases between them. CDR3 length equals 15 residues. The CDR3 region has the DNA TGTGCCAGCAGCGCCACGGCAGGGGGCAATCAGCCCCAGCATTTT. It translates to CASSATAGGNQPQHF.

V and J are TRBV28 and TRBJ2-1; 14 nucleotides match TRBD2. In germline, CDR1 is MDHEN, CDR2 SYDVKM. CDR3 length equals 18 residues. Trimming cost V 5 bases and J 8 bases; bases outside gene matches: 14. CDR3 coding DNA: TGTGCCAGCAGTGGGGGCATGACTAGCGGGAGGGCCAACTATGAGCAGTTCTTC. Encoded protein: CASSGGMTSGRANYEQFF.

The chain combines TRBV27 with TRBJ1-2; D is undetermined. The CDR3 spans 14 residues. Germline V gene lookup returns CDR1 MNHEY and CDR2 SMNVEV (reference sequence). V lost 3 bases, J lost 2 bases, and 10 bases lay in between. Here the CDR3 reads CASSFGPRNYGYTF. The CDR3 bases are TGTGCCAGCAGTTTTGGGCCGAGGAACTATGGCTACACCTTC.